These 8 T cell receptor beta chains share one sample of origin, sequenced in a study of shared clonotypes between healthy human individuals. Naivety among CD8 cells was defined by CD45RO negativity and positive CCR7 selection, thereby excluding terminally differentiated effector memory CD45RA+ cells. Clones were sequenced by immunoSEQ multiplex PCR, and TCRdb holds only the in-frame ones, with some missing. The sample records some 2,100,000 clones, approximately 94% being singletons. The sequencing sample was made of naive CD8+ T cells from PBMCs. All receptors come from a man between 18 and 35 years old in good health. Some clones in this sample may be carry-over from other donors' samples.

The chain couples TRBV27 to TRBJ2-7; the match to TRBD1 covers 7 bases. The trim removed 0 bases at V and 6 bases at J, leaving 2 bases unmatched. CDR1 MNHEY and CDR2 SMNVEV come from the germline V gene (reference sequence). The length of the CDR3 is 13 residues. The CDR3: CASSLSPGGEQYF. Written as DNA, the CDR3 is TGTGCCAGCAGTTTATCGCCAGGGGGCGAGCAGTACTTC.

The chain combines TRBV6-1 with TRBJ1-2, with unresolved D. The germline gives CDR1 MNHNS, CDR2 SASEGT. The V gene lost 3 bases and the J gene lost 6 bases, with 11 bases spanning the gap. The CDR3 has 13 amino acids. Written as DNA, the CDR3 is TGTGCCAGCAGTGAGGGTTTTGGGGATGGCTACACCTTC. It codes for CASSEGFGDGYTF.

The V gene is TRBV4-1, the J gene TRBJ1-2, with 11 bases fitting TRBD1. With V trimmed by 6 bases and J by 6 bases, 3 bases remained unmatched. The CDR3 contains 13 residues. Germline loops: CDR1 MGHRA, CDR2 YSYEKL. The CDR3 region has the DNA TGCGCCAGCAGTTGGACAGGGGGCGATGGCTACACCTTC. It translates to CASSWTGGDGYTF.

The rearrangement joins TRBV6-5 to TRBJ2-3; D ambiguous. CDR1 and CDR2 from the germline V gene are MNHEY and SVGAGI. V lost 8 bases and J lost 6, with 15 bases in between. CDR3 length equals 13 residues. The CDR3 nucleotides read TGTGCCAGCTCTCCCAAGGATGCGGATACGCAGTATTTT. It is translated as CASSPKDADTQYF.

The chain couples TRBV4-1 to TRBJ2-7; TRBD2 matches at 8 bases. Per the germline V gene, CDR1 is MGHRA and CDR2 is YSYEKL. The CDR3 sequence is 14 residues long. Losses at the gene ends were 6 bases for V and 6 bases for J; bases not matched to a gene: 10. The CDR3 protein is CASSFGTSPGEQYF. The CDR3 nucleotides read TGCGCCAGCAGTTTCGGGACTAGTCCGGGCGAGCAGTACTTC.

The V gene is TRBV7-2, the J gene TRBJ2-1; D is undetermined. CDR3 size: 17 residues. The germline V gene has CDR1 SGHTA and CDR2 FQGNSA. Trimming stripped 3 bases from V and 7 bases from J, with 22 bases between. CDR3 sequence (DNA): TGTGCCAGCAGCTTGGTTCCGGGTTCCAGAGAGAGGAATGAGCAGTTCTTC. It yields the protein CASSLVPGSRERNEQFF.

This clone was detected once. The chain joins TRBV7-9 to TRBJ2-2; 7 positions match TRBD2. The CDR3 length is 14 residues. V gave up 5 bases and J gave up 5 bases; unmatched junction bases: 5. CDR1 is SEHNR, CDR2 FQNEAQ, per germline (reference sequence). This chain's CDR3 is CASSLGRATGELFF. CDR3 DNA: TGTGCCAGCAGCCTGGGGAGGGCAACCGGGGAGCTGTTTTTT. The full variable domain, rest sourced from reference TRBV7-9 and TRBJ2-2, is DTGVSQNPRHKITKRGQNVTFRCDPISEHNRLYWYRQTLGQGPEFLTYFQNEAQLEKSRLLSDRFSAERPKGSFSTLEIQRTEQGDSAMYLCASSLGRATGELFFGEGSRLTVL.

The V and J genes are TRBV6-5 and TRBJ2-1; the D gene is possibly TRBD1 (6 bases). The CDR3 totals 14 residues. The germline V gene has CDR1 MNHEY and CDR2 SVGAGI. The ends were cut back, 0 bases at V and 7 bases at J, with 10 bases in the middle. CDR3 DNA: TGTGCCAGCAGTTACTCGAAAGGGGGTAATGAGCAGTTCTTC. Amino acids: CASSYSKGGNEQFF.